These T cell receptor beta chains were read from a single sample in a study of CD8 T cells in Susac syndrome. TCRdb analysed the immunoSEQ multiplex PCR reads with MiXCR anew, one entry per CDR3 protein. The data contain roughly 100,000 distinct CDR3 sequences, approximately 94% of them seen just once; the ten biggest clones take up around 0.38%. Specimen: CD8+ T cells from PBMCs. The receptors derive from a human donor with Susac syndrome. CDR3s include the opening cysteine and the closing phenylalanine or tryptophan. The order of the fields is V gene, CDR3 length, D gene, J gene, CDR3 DNA, CDR3 protein. The D gene is left open where the match is weak.

TRBV5-1,15,-,TRBJ2-2,TGCGCCAGCAGCTTAGGACAGATCAACACCGGGGAGCTGTTTTTT,CASSLGQINTGELFF
TRBV15,14,-,TRBJ1-1,TGTGCCACCAGCAGAGATTCTCATAACACTGAAGCTTTCTTT,CATSRDSHNTEAFF
TRBV5-1,13,-,TRBJ1-2,TGCGCCAGCAGCCCCAGGGTAGGGGAGGGCTACACCTTC,CASSPRVGEGYTF
TRBV9,15,-,TRBJ1-2,TGTGCCAGCAGCCCGTGGCAGGGGCCTAACTATGGCTACACCTTC,CASSPWQGPNYGYTF
TRBV2,15,-,TRBJ2-3,TGTGCCAGCAGTAGTCCGCGCGACAGCCAAGATACGCAGTATTTT,CASSSPRDSQDTQYF
TRBV7-9,16,-,TRBJ2-6,TGTGCCAGCAGCTCCCCTCTGGGTGCTGGGGCCAACGTCCTGACTTTC,CASSSPLGAGANVLTF
TRBV29-1,15,-,TRBJ2-7,TGCAGCGTTGAAGAAAGGGGCAAGTGGCCGTACGAGCAGTACTTC,CSVEERGKWPYEQYF
TRBV20-1,12,TRBD2,TRBJ2-5,TGCAGTGCGAGACCGGGGGGAGTGACCCAGTACTTC,CSARPGGVTQYF
TRBV9,13,-,TRBJ2-7,TGTGCCAGCAGCGCGACCTCGGGATACGAGCAGTACTTC,CASSATSGYEQYF
TRBV20-1,14,TRBD1,TRBJ2-7,TGCAGTGCAGTTACGGGACAGGGGTCCTACGAGCAGTACTTC,CSAVTGQGSYEQYF
TRBV9,15,-,TRBJ1-6,TGTGCCAGCAGCCTAACAGGGTTGGACAATTCACCCCTCCACTTT,CASSLTGLDNSPLHF
TRBV20-1,14,-,TRBJ2-7,TGCAGTGCTAGAGACAGGGGCCCCTCCTACGAGCAGTACTTC,CSARDRGPSYEQYF
TRBV20-1,13,-,TRBJ1-6,TGCAGTGCTACTCAGCCGAATAATTCACCCCTCCACTTT,CSATQPNNSPLHF
TRBV4-3,16,-,TRBJ2-2,TGCGCCAGCAGCCAAGGCAAGACAGTGGGCACCGGGGAGCTGTTTTTT,CASSQGKTVGTGELFF
TRBV20-1,17,TRBD1,TRBJ1-1,TGCAGTGCTAGAGATAAGGGACAGGGGGCCCCGAACACTGAAGCTTTCTTT,CSARDKGQGAPNTEAFF
TRBV9,12,-,TRBJ1-2,TGTGCCAGCAGCGACAGGATCTATGGCTACACCTTC,CASSDRIYGYTF